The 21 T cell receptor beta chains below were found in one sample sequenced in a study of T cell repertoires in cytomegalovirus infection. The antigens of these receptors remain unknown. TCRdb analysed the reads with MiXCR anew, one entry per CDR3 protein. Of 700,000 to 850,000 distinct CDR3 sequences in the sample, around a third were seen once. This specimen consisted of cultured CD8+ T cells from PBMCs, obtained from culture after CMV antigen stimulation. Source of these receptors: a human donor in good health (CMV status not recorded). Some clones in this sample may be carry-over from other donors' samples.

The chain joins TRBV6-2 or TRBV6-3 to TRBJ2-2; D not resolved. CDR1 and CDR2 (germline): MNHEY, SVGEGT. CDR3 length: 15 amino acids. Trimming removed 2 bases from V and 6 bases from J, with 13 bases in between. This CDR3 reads CASSYDMGSSGELFF. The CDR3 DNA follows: TGTGCCAGCAGTTACGACATGGGCTCTTCCGGGGAGCTGTTTTTT.

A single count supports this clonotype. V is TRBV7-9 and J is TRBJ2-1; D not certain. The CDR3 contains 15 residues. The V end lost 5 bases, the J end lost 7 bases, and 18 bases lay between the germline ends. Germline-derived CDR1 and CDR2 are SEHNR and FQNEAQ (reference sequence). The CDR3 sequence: CASSGPTFGKNEQFF. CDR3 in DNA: TGTGCCAGCAGCGGACCTACCTTTGGAAAAAATGAGCAGTTCTTC.

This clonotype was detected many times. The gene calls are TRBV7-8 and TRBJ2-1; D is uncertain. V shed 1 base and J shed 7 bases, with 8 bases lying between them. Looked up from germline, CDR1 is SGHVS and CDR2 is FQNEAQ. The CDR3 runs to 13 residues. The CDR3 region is CASSLDGRNEQFF. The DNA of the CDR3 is TGTGCCAGCAGCTTAGACGGCAGGAATGAGCAGTTCTTC.

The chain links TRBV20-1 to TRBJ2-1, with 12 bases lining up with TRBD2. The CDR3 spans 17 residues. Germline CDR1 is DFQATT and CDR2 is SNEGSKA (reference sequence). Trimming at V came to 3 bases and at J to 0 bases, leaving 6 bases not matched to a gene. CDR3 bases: TGCAGTGCTAGGGGCCTAGCGGGGGGGAGCTCCTACAATGAGCAGTTCTTC. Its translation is CSARGLAGGSSYNEQFF.

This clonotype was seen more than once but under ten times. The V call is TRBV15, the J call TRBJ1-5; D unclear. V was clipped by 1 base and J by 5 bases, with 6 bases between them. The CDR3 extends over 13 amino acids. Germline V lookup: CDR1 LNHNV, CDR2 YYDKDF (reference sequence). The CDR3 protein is CATSRGGDQPQHF. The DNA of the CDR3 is TGTGCCACCAGCAGAGGGGGTGATCAGCCCCAGCATTTT.

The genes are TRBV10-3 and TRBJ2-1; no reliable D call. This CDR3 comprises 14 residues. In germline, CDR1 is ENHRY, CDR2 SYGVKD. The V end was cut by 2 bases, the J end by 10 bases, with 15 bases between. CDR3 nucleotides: TGTGCCATCAGTGAGCCCAACTACAGACTCGAGCAGTTCTTC. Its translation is CAISEPNYRLEQFF.

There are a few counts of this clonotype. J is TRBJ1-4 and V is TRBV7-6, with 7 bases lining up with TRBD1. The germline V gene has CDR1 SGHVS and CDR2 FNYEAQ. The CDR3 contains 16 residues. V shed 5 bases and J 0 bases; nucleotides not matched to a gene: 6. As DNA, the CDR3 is TGTGCCAGCAGCGGTGGAGGGGGCGCAACTAATGAAAAACTGTTTTTT. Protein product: CASSGGGGATNEKLFF. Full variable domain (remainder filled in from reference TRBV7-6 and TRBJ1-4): GAGVSQSPRYKVTKRGQDVALRCDPISGHVSLYWYRQALGQGPEFLTYFNYEAQQDKSGLPNDRFSAERPEGSISTLTIQRTEQRDSAMYRCASSGGGGATNEKLFFGSGTQLSVL.

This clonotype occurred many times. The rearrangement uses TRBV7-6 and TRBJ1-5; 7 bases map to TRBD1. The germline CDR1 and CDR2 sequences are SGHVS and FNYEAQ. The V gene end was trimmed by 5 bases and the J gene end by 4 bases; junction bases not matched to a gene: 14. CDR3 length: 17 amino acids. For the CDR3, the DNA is TGTGCCAGCAGCCCCCGTAATGGGGGACAGTATAATCAGCCCCAGCATTTT. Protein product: CASSPRNGGQYNQPQHF.

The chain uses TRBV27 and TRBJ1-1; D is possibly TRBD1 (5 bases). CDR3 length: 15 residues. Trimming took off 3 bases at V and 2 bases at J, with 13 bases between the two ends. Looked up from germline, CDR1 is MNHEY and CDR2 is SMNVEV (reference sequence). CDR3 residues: CASSLSQQANTEAFF. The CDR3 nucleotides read TGTGCCAGCAGTTTGTCCCAACAGGCTAACACTGAAGCTTTCTTT.

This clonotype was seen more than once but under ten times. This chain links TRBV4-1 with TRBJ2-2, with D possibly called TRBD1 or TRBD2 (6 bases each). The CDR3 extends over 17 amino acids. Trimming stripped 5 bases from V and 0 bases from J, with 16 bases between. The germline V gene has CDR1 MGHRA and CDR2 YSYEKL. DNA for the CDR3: TGCGCCAGCAGCGGCCCCGCAGGGGAGGCGAACACCGGGGAGCTGTTTTTT. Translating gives CASSGPAGEANTGELFF.

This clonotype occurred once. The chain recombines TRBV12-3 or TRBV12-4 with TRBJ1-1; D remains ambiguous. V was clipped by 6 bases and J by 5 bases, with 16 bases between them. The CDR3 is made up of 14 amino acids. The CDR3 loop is CASSLARARTEAFF. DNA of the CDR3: TGTGCCAGCAGCCTCGCCCGGGCTAGGACTGAAGCTTTCTTT.

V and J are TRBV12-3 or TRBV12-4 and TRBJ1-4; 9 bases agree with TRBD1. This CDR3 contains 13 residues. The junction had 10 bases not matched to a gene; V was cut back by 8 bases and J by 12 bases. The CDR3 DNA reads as TGTGCCAGCTTTAGGGACAGGGAGGGAGAACTGTTTTTT. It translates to CASFRDREGELFF.

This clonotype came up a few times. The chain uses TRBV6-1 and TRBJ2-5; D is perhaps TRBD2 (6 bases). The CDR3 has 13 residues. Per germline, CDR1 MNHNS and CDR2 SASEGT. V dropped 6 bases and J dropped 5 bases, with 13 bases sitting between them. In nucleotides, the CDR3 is TGTGCCAGCAGCCAGACTAGACGGGAGACCCAGTACTTC. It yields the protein CASSQTRRETQYF.

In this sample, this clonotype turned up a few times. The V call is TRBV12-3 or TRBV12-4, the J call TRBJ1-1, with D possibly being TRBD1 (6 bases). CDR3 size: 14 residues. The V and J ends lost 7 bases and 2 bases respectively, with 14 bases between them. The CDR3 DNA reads TGTGCCAGCATCGATCCGGACAGCAACACTGAAGCTTTCTTT. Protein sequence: CASIDPDSNTEAFF.

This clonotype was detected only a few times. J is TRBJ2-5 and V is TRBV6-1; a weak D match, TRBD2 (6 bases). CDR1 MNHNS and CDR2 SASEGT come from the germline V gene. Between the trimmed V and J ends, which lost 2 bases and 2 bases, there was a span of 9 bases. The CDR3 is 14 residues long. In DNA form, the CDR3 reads TGTGCCAGCAGTGAACTGGGGAGGCAAGAGACCCAGTACTTC. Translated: CASSELGRQETQYF.

The CDR3 loop is CASSQERLPGETQYF. CDR3 coding DNA: TGTGCCAGCAGCCAAGAACGGCTTCCTGGGGAGACCCAGTACTTC. The chain links TRBV4-2 to TRBJ2-5; D call uncertain. CDR1 LGHNA and CDR2 YNFKEQ come from the germline V gene. V lost 0 bases, J lost 5 bases, and 13 bases lay in between. The CDR3 consists of 15 residues.

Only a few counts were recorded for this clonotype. DNA for the CDR3: TGTGCCAGCAGTTTATATCTTGGGGGGCGGGATCAGCCCCAGCATTTT. Protein: CASSLYLGGRDQPQHF. This chain uses TRBV27 with TRBJ1-5; a weak D match, TRBD1 (6 bases). With 1 base removed from V and 5 bases from J, the gap between germline ends came to 15 bases. The CDR3 is 16 residues long. The germline gives CDR1 MNHEY, CDR2 SMNVEV (reference sequence).

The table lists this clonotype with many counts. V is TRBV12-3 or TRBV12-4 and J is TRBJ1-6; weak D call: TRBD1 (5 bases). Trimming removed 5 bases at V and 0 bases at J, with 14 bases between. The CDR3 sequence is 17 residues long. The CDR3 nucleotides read TGTGCCAGCAGTGAGGGGTGGGCGAGCTCCTATAATTCACCCCTCCACTTT. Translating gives CASSEGWASSYNSPLHF.

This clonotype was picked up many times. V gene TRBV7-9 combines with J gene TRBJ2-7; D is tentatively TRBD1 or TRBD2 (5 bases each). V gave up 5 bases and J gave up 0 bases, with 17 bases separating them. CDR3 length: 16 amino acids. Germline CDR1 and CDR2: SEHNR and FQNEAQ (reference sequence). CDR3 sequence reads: CASSPPGPQVSYEQYV. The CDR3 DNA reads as TGTGCCAGCAGCCCCCCGGGACCCCAGGTCTCCTACGAGCAGTACGTC.

The CDR3 is CASSNPKASGASQGQYF. CDR3 bases: TGTGCCAGCAGCAATCCCAAGGCCTCCGGAGCTAGCCAGGGGCAGTACTTC. The V and J genes are TRBV7-6 and TRBJ2-7; D tentatively reads TRBD1 or TRBD2 (5 bases each). V lost 5 bases and J lost 9, with 29 bases in between. Germline V gives CDR1 SGHVS, CDR2 FNYEAQ. This CDR3 is built from 17 residues.

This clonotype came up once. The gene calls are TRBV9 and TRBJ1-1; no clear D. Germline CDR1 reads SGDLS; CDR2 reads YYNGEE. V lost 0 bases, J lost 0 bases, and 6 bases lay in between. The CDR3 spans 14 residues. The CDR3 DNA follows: TGTGCCAGCAGCGTAGGAATAGTGAACACTGAAGCTTTCTTT. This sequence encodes CASSVGIVNTEAFF.